The rows below give T cell receptor beta chains drawn from one sample of a study of cytomegalovirus exposure and HLA in healthy donors. Measured with immunoSEQ multiplex PCR; TCRdb has only the in-frame clones, and not every one. The data show about 43,000 clones, roughly 63% seen once. Sequencing was done on a sample of PBMCs. These TCRs come from a man in his sixties in good health and CMV-seropositive. Both conserved end residues are part of each CDR3.

v_call cdr3_aa
TRBV4-1 CASSQVGTSGRDEQFF
TRBV4-1 CASSQGTGTPPYEQYF
TRBV25-1 CASALLNEQFF
TRBV15 CATSRTDRATEAFF
TRBV5-1 CASSLVAGTSVGETQYF
TRBV30 CAWTPPGLAGFADTQYF
TRBV29-1 CSVDLRGPGLAGNEQFF
TRBV19 CASSIERRAFFNEQFF
TRBV28 CASSVTGVPYGYTF
TRBV19 CASRGAQQGVGGGAGELFF
TRBV5-1 CASSFTDSFSYEQYF
TRBV2 CASAGTGDNEQFF
TRBV11-2 CASSFASGETQYF
TRBV7-3 CASSLSGTPPDTQYF
TRBV19 CASSSGGKYEQYF
TRBV6-4 CASSDSNRATEAFF
TRBV11-2 CASSLKPSGSHEQYF
TRBV27 CASSRLFQGVGANVLTF